Following are 23 T cell receptor beta chains from one sample sequenced in a study of T-cell reconstitution after alpha-beta-depleted transplantation in children (dated by TCRdb to the mid-2010s). The library was built by means of PCR. Sequenced on an Illumina HiSeq 2500. Molecular barcoding was employed in the preparation of TCR libraries, with unique molecular identifiers being used to normalize TCRbeta repertoire quantification. Using fastp trimming at Q25 and MiXCR clonotype assembly, TCRdb reanalyzed the public sequencing data and kept in-frame beta chains. Each CDR3 protein appears once, grouped with its most common genes and DNA. Counted in this sample were about 210,000 distinct CDR3 sequences; approximately 15% of them appeared once. The top ten constitute approximately 40% of the sample. Taken with the paper, the label for treatment or condition translates to: allogeneic hematopoietic cell transplantation with graft depleted of TCRalphabeta T cells and CD19 B cells.

The source material was PBMCs, mostly from graft donor cells, sampled 360 days after TCRalphabeta/CD19-depleted stem cell transplant. All receptors derive from a male patient aged 2 to 9 who had a stem cell transplant for acute lymphoblastic leukemia, so the T cells may come from the graft donor.

The rearrangement joins TRBV29-1 to TRBJ1-4, with D possibly TRBD1 on 5 matching bases. The CDR3 runs 14 residues. Germline-derived CDR1 and CDR2 are SQVTM and ANQGSEA. Between the trimmed V and J ends, which lost 5 bases and 4 bases, there was a span of 14 bases. The CDR3 region has the DNA TGCAGCGTTACAACCAGGAGGGGTAATGAAAAACTGTTTTTT. The encoded protein is CSVTTRRGNEKLFF. The full variable domain, with the rest looked up from reference TRBV29-1 and TRBJ1-4, is SAVISQKPSRDICQRGTSLTIQCQVDSQVTMMFWYRQQPGQSLTLIATANQGSEATYESGFVIDKFPISRPNLTFSTLTVSNMSPEDSSIYLCSVTTRRGNEKLFFGSGTQLSVL.

This clonotype was recorded a few times. V usage is TRBV29-1 and J usage is TRBJ1-1; a weak D match, TRBD1 (6 bases). V was pared by 6 bases and J by 4 bases, with 15 bases between. CDR3 size: 13 residues. CDR1 and CDR2 from the germline V gene are SQVTM and ANQGSEA. CDR3 DNA: TGCAGCGTCTCAGCAACAGGGACCACTGAAGCTTTCTTT. Protein sequence: CSVSATGTTEAFF.

This clonotype was observed a handful of times. The V call is TRBV11-2, the J call TRBJ2-1, with TRBD2 matching over 11 bases. Germline loops: CDR1 SGHAT, CDR2 FQNNGV. This CDR3 has 17 residues. The V segment lost 2 bases and the J segment 8 bases; nucleotides outside the gene matches: 11. CDR3 bases: TGTGCCAGCAGCTTAATAGCGGGGGGGCACTTTCTGGATGAGCAGTTCTTC. It codes for CASSLIAGGHFLDEQFF. The whole variable domain, remainder taken from reference TRBV11-2 and TRBJ2-1, is EAGVAQSPRYKIIEKRQSVAFWCNPISGHATLYWYQQILGQGPKLLIQFQNNGVVDDSQLPKDRFSAERLKGVDSTLKIQPAKLEDSAVYLCASSLIAGGHFLDEQFFGPGTRLTVL.

This clonotype was detected ten times or more. The chain has TRBV19 and TRBJ2-1, with D perhaps given as TRBD1 or TRBD2 (6 bases each). CDR3 length: 16 residues. Trimming removed 2 bases at V and 7 bases at J, with 18 bases between. The V gene's germline CDR1 is LNHDA and CDR2 SQIVND (reference sequence). CDR3 nucleotides: TGTGCCAGTAGTATAATCCTCCGGGGGACAAGAAATGAGCAGTTCTTC. Translated, it gives CASSIILRGTRNEQFF.

This clonotype has only a few counts. The chain employs TRBV10-3 and TRBJ2-2, with D unresolved. The CDR3 runs 13 residues. V was pared by 3 bases and J by 6 bases, with 8 bases between. Germline CDR1 and CDR2: ENHRY and SYGVKD. The CDR3 sequence is CAISELVAGELFF. CDR3 DNA sequence: TGTGCCATCAGTGAATTGGTGGCCGGGGAGCTGTTTTTT.

This clonotype has a handful of counts. This rearrangement joins TRBV5-1 to TRBJ2-7, with 11 nucleotides matching TRBD1. Looked up from germline, CDR1 is SGHRS and CDR2 is YFSETQ. Trimming cost V 0 bases and J 1 base; bases outside gene matches: 6. This CDR3 spans 17 amino acids. CDR3 in DNA: TGCGCCAGCAGCTTGGCCCTTGGGACAGGGGGATCCTACGAGCAGTACTTC. Translating it yields CASSLALGTGGSYEQYF.

This clonotype occurred a few times. The chain links TRBV20-1 to TRBJ2-3; TRBD2 aligns across 13 bases. The CDR3 spans 18 residues. Germline V gene lookup returns CDR1 DFQATT and CDR2 SNEGSKA (reference sequence). The V segment lost 5 bases and the J segment 2 bases; nucleotides outside the gene matches: 13. The chain's CDR3 is CSAPCQPGLAGITDTQYF. In DNA form, the CDR3 reads TGCAGTGCTCCTTGTCAACCGGGACTAGCGGGGATCACAGATACGCAGTATTTT.

This clonotype was found a few times. CDR3 nucleotide sequence: TGCAGTGTAGCGGGGGGGTCCTACAATGAGCAGTTCTTC. This sequence encodes CSVAGGSYNEQFF. The V and J genes are TRBV20-1 and TRBJ2-1; TRBD2 matches at 11 bases. The CDR3 sequence is 13 residues long. Germline loops: CDR1 DFQATT, CDR2 SNEGSKA (reference sequence). J lost 1 base, V lost 7 bases, and 0 bases had no gene match.

This clonotype showed up many times. The rearrangement joins TRBV29-1 to TRBJ2-5; 8 bases fit TRBD1. The CDR3 is 14 residues long. Germline CDR1 reads SQVTM; CDR2 reads ANQGSEA. V shed 6 bases, J shed 5 bases, and the junction held 11 bases outside the gene matches. CDR3 nucleotides: TGCAGCGTCTCGTCCCCGGACAGGGTGGAGACCCAGTACTTC. Its protein product is CSVSSPDRVETQYF.

This clonotype was recorded a few times. This chain joins TRBV29-1 and TRBJ1-2, with a tentative D call TRBD1 (5 bases). This CDR3 contains 15 residues. The germline V gene encodes CDR1 SQVTM and CDR2 ANQGSEA. V was clipped by 3 bases and J by 2 bases, with 16 bases between them. This chain's CDR3 is CSVEPRTYRNYGYTF. In DNA form, the CDR3 reads TGCAGCGTTGAGCCCAGGACGTACAGGAACTATGGCTACACCTTC.

The chain couples TRBV7-2 to TRBJ2-3; no firm D call. V gave up 2 bases and J gave up 4 bases, with 10 bases separating them. The CDR3 contains 14 residues. Germline CDR1 and CDR2: SGHTA and FQGNSA. CDR3 sequence: CASSLMSGPDTQYF. The CDR3 DNA sequence: TGTGCCAGCAGCTTAATGTCAGGTCCAGATACGCAGTATTTT.

Comments on this clonotype: A read error may be the cause here, since a much bigger clone is one base away. V is TRBV13 and J is TRBJ2-5; no definite D call. CDR1 is PRHDT and CDR2 is FYEKMQ in the germline V gene (reference sequence). CDR3 length: 13 residues. The DNA of the CDR3 is TGTGCCATCAGCCTCCCGTCGGTGGAGACCCAGTACTTC. Translated: CAISLPSVETQYF.

This clonotype was counted a few times. The rearrangement uses TRBV29-1 and TRBJ2-2; D may match TRBD1 or TRBD2 (5 bases each). Germline-derived CDR1 and CDR2 are SQVTM and ANQGSEA. With 6 bases removed from V and 1 base from J, the gap between germline ends came to 12 bases. This CDR3 comprises 14 residues. The CDR3 coding sequence is TGCAGCGTGGGGGTCACAAGGAACACCGGGGAGCTGTTTTTT. Protein sequence: CSVGVTRNTGELFF.

This clonotype was counted many times. V is TRBV5-1 and J is TRBJ2-7, with D maybe TRBD1 (5 bases). There are 14 residues in the CDR3. V was cut by 5 bases and J by 0 bases, with 12 bases left in between. Germline V gene sequence: CDR1 SGHRS, CDR2 YFSETQ. In nucleotides, the CDR3 is TGCGCCAGCAGAACGACAGTTACCTCCTACGAGCAGTACTTC. Amino acid sequence: CASRTTVTSYEQYF.

Ten or more counts support this clonotype. The chain uses TRBV5-1 and TRBJ2-7, with D hard to call. Trimming took 3 bases from V and 4 from J, leaving 14 bases between them. Germline lookup yields CDR1 SGHRS and CDR2 YFSETQ. This CDR3 spans 14 amino acids. The CDR3 here is CASSSQDFQYEQYF. The DNA for the CDR3 is TGCGCCAGCAGCTCCCAGGATTTTCAGTACGAGCAGTACTTC. The whole variable domain, filled in from reference TRBV5-1 and TRBJ2-7, reads KAGVTQTPRYLIKTRGQQVTLSCSPISGHRSVSWYQQTPGQGLQFLFEYFSETQRNKGNFPGRFSGRQFSNSRSEMNVSTLELGDSALYLCASSSQDFQYEQYFGPGTRLTVT.

This clonotype was counted only a few times. CDR3 amino acids: CASSHGERELFF. In nucleotides, the CDR3 is TGTGCCAGCAGCCATGGCGAGCGGGAGCTGTTTTTT. This chain links TRBV7-9 with TRBJ2-2; unclear D gene. This CDR3 spans 12 amino acids. Germline V gene data show CDR1 as SEHNR and CDR2 as FQNEAQ (reference sequence). V gave up 5 bases and J gave up 9 bases, with 10 bases separating them.

This clonotype was picked up a small number of times. The chain is built from TRBV6-5 and TRBJ2-2; D is unresolved. This CDR3 region has 12 residues. V shed 6 bases and J shed 5 bases, with 7 bases lying between them. Germline CDR1 is MNHEY and CDR2 is SVGAGI. The DNA for the CDR3 is TGTGCCAGCAGGCCAGAGACCGGGGAGCTGTTTTTT. Translated, it gives CASRPETGELFF.

The chain carries TRBV11-2 and TRBJ2-7; D is perhaps TRBD1 (6 bases). The CDR3 runs to 16 residues. Germline assignment: CDR1 SGHAT and CDR2 FQNNGV. Trimming left V 8 bases short and J 1 base short, with 21 bases between. The CDR3 spells CASGSGRGGGSYEQYF. In DNA, the CDR3 is TGTGCCAGCGGCTCGGGACGTGGGGGCGGTTCCTACGAGCAGTACTTC. Full variable domain (remainder filled in from reference TRBV11-2 and TRBJ2-7): EAGVAQSPRYKIIEKRQSVAFWCNPISGHATLYWYQQILGQGPKLLIQFQNNGVVDDSQLPKDRFSAERLKGVDSTLKIQPAKLEDSAVYLCASGSGRGGGSYEQYFGPGTRLTVT.

The chain links TRBV27 to TRBJ1-3; 7 positions match TRBD1. The CDR3 totals 16 residues. Per the germline V gene, CDR1 is MNHEY and CDR2 is SMNVEV (reference sequence). Losses at the gene ends were 2 bases for V and 0 bases for J; bases not matched to a gene: 4. CDR3 region: CASSLTGVFSGNTIYF. CDR3 sequence (DNA): TGTGCCAGCAGTTTAACAGGGGTTTTCTCTGGAAACACCATATATTTT.

This clonotype was observed a handful of times. For the CDR3, the DNA is TGTGCCAGCAGCTTAGCGGCAAAGGGAAGAGAAGAGACCCAGTACTTC. This gives the protein CASSLAAKGREETQYF. The chain joins TRBV7-9 to TRBJ2-5; the D is unclear. Germline V gives CDR1 SEHNR, CDR2 FQNEAQ (reference sequence). The CDR3 extends over 16 amino acids. Trimming cost V 0 bases and J 3 bases, with 14 bases left between them.

This clonotype occurred many times. V gene TRBV12-3 or TRBV12-4 combines with J gene TRBJ1-1; D gene unclear. V was clipped by 2 bases and J by 0 bases, with 13 bases between them. CDR3 length: 16 amino acids. The CDR3 DNA is TGTGCCAGCAGTTTATCGGATTTGTTGGTGAACACTGAAGCTTTCTTT. Protein sequence: CASSLSDLLVNTEAFF.

J is TRBJ1-2 and V is TRBV6-1, with no clear D. The CDR3 covers 14 residues. The V gene lost 3 bases and the J gene lost 3 bases, with 11 bases spanning the gap. The germline V gene has CDR1 MNHNS and CDR2 SASEGT. CDR3 nucleotide sequence: TGTGCCAGCAGTGAGTCCATTATCGACTATGGCTACACCTTC. Amino acids: CASSESIIDYGYTF.

The V and J genes are TRBV20-1 and TRBJ1-1; D not certain. The CDR3 totals 15 residues. V lost 0 bases and J lost 0, with 11 bases in between. Germline CDR1 DFQATT, CDR2 SNEGSKA (reference sequence). The CDR3 reads CSARDGPGLNTEAFF. For the CDR3, the DNA is TGCAGTGCTAGAGATGGCCCGGGCTTGAACACTGAAGCTTTCTTT.